This TCR beta chain was sequenced for a study of read filtering for tumor transcriptome and immune sequencing. Overall study findings and caveats: RNA-seq captured clonotypes less deeply and reliably than IR-seq. The sorted CD138-negative fraction was a mixed bone marrow immune population, not purified T cells.

Molecular barcoded adaptors covering alpha/delta and beta/gamma chains were used on 400 ng RNA. Using its own MiXCR run on the reads, TCRdb lists one record per CDR3 protein. Here the sample spans about 50,000 distinct CDR3 sequences, about 20% being singletons. This clonotype occurred many times. Its antigen is currently unknown. V was trimmed by 5 bases and J by 0 bases, leaving 12 bases between them. This CDR3 comprises 15 residues. Germline CDR1 is SGHTA and CDR2 is FQGTGA. The gene calls are TRBV7-3 and TRBJ2-3, with D perhaps matching TRBD2 (5 bases). The sample comprised a population of CD138-negative cells sorted from bone marrow. The receptor was derived from a donor aged 40 or older with multiple myeloma. The DNA of the CDR3 is TGTGCCAGCAGCCCGGACGGGGTGAGCACAGATACGCAGTATTTT. This codes for CASSPDGVSTDTQYF.